This is a list of T cell receptor beta chains from one sample in a study of blood T cell repertoires in COVID-19. The data were produced by immunoSEQ multiplex PCR, yet TCRdb's version contains in-frame clones alone and is incomplete. The repertoire has fewer than 250,000 clones, approximately 80% of them found once; the top ten carry more than 9%. Specimen: peripheral blood. The receptor source for this set is a woman of 80 years or more with COVID-19, enrolled during active disease. CDR3s include the opening cysteine and the closing phenylalanine or tryptophan. D genes are given only for firm matches. Clone size, where shown, is once, few, many, or a class for clones that have expanded.

j_call clone_size v_call d_call cdr3_aa cdr3_nt
TRBJ1-5 - TRBV5-6 - CASNFGGAQPQHF TGTGCCAGCAATTTCGGGGGAGCTCAGCCCCAGCATTTT
TRBJ1-5 - TRBV6-5 - CASRDSSNQPQHF TGTGCCAGCAGGGACAGTAGCAATCAGCCCCAGCATTTT
TRBJ2-5 - TRBV5-4 TRBD1 CASTRDSQETQYF TGTGCCAGCACCCGGGACAGCCAAGAGACCCAGTACTTC
TRBJ2-3 once TRBV6-6 TRBD2 CASRNAGGGKDTQYF TGTGCCAGCAGGAATGCGGGGGGAGGAAAAGATACGCAGTATTTT
TRBJ1-6 - TRBV7-2 TRBD1 CASSFPRTGGAVLHF TGTGCCAGCAGCTTCCCCCGGACAGGGGGCGCGGTCCTCCACTTT
TRBJ1-2 - TRBV12-3/TRBV12-4 TRBD1 CASSSDRVGYTF TGTGCCAGCAGCTCGGACAGGGTAGGCTACACCTTC
TRBJ1-1 once TRBV5-1 - CASSLGGTMRTEAFF TGCGCCAGCAGCTTGGGGGGGACAATGAGGACTGAAGCTTTCTTT
TRBJ1-2 - TRBV6-5 TRBD1 CASRTGTGYGYTF TGTGCCAGCAGGACAGGGACGGGCTATGGCTACACCTTC
TRBJ1-6 few TRBV2 TRBD1 CASRIGQGPLHF TGTGCCAGCAGAATAGGACAGGGGCCCCTCCACTTT
TRBJ1-1 - TRBV5-4 TRBD1 CASSSGQLSTEAFF TGTGCCAGCAGCTCGGGACAGTTAAGCACTGAAGCTTTCTTT
TRBJ2-3 - TRBV5-6 - CASSLALGSSTDTQYF TGTGCCAGCAGCTTGGCCCTGGGCTCTAGCACAGATACGCAGTATTTT
TRBJ1-3 - TRBV2 - CASSERGFSGNTIYF TGTGCCAGCAGTGAAAGGGGGTTTTCTGGAAACACCATATATTTT
TRBJ1-5 - TRBV29-1 TRBD1 CSARADEGQGDQPQHF TGCAGCGCTCGGGCCGACGAGGGACAGGGGGACCAGCCCCAGCATTTT
TRBJ1-3 - TRBV10-3 - CAISPGSGNTIYF TGTGCCATCAGTCCAGGGTCTGGAAACACCATATATTTT
TRBJ1-5 few TRBV6-4 - CAIPQLQGSKDQPQHF TGTGCCATCCCGCAACTACAGGGTAGCAAAGATCAGCCCCAGCATTTT
TRBJ2-7 - TRBV18 - CASSPLSGTYEQYF TGTGCCAGCTCACCTCTATCCGGGACCTACGAGCAGTACTTC
TRBJ2-3 - TRBV30 TRBD2 CAWSGSGGDTQYF TGTGCCTGGAGTGGGAGCGGGGGAGATACGCAGTATTTT
TRBJ1-3 - TRBV13 - CASSLVAGTAGEAGNTIYF TGTGCCAGCAGCTTAGTGGCTGGAACCGCCGGGGAGGCTGGAAACACCATATATTTT
TRBJ1-3 - TRBV5-1 - CASSRDSAGNTIYF TGCGCCAGCAGCAGAGACAGTGCTGGAAACACCATATATTTT
TRBJ1-6 - TRBV12-3/TRBV12-4 - CASSLVNSPLHF TGTGCCAGCAGCCTCGTTAATTCACCCCTCCACTTT
TRBJ2-1 - TRBV12-3/TRBV12-4 TRBD1 CASSLWDRAGPFF TGTGCCAGCAGTTTATGGGACAGGGCAGGTCCGTTCTTC
TRBJ1-2 few TRBV28 TRBD1 CASSWDREKYGYTF TGTGCCAGCAGCTGGGACAGGGAGAAGTATGGCTACACCTTC
TRBJ2-7 - TRBV30 - CAWRRDYEQYF TGTGCCTGGAGGAGAGACTACGAGCAGTACTTC
TRBJ1-2 few TRBV6-5 - CASWSRVRNYTF TGTGCAAGCTGGAGCAGGGTACGAAACTACACCTTC
TRBJ1-2 - TRBV5-1 TRBD1 CASSLAGTGSDGYTF TGCGCCAGCAGCTTGGCCGGGACAGGCTCGGATGGCTACACCTTC
TRBJ1-1 few TRBV5-8 - CASFPQMNTEAFF TGTGCCAGCTTCCCCCAGATGAACACTGAAGCTTTCTTT
TRBJ2-1 - TRBV2 TRBD1 CASSHETGGNEQFF TGTGCCAGCAGCCACGAGACAGGGGGAAATGAGCAGTTCTTC
TRBJ2-3 - TRBV3-1/TRBV3-2 - CASSPHVAASTDTQYF TGTGCCAGCAGCCCGCACGTAGCGGCTAGCACAGATACGCAGTATTTT
TRBJ2-5 - TRBV5-1 TRBD2 CASTLSGGNQETQYF TGCGCCAGCACCTTATCGGGGGGAAACCAAGAGACCCAGTACTTC
TRBJ2-5 - TRBV6-1 - CASSEGTGMKTQYF TGTGCCAGCAGTGAAGGAACAGGGATGAAGACCCAGTACTTC
TRBJ1-1 - TRBV7-2 TRBD1 CASSFTKSTGSEAFF TGTGCCAGCAGCTTCACAAAATCGACAGGGTCTGAAGCTTTCTTT
TRBJ2-1 - TRBV4-1 TRBD2 CASSFLTSSGYQLRNEQFF TGCGCCAGCAGCTTTCTAACCTCTAGCGGATACCAGCTTAGGAATGAGCAGTTCTTC
TRBJ1-1 - TRBV5-4 TRBD1 CASSPIAGQGRTEAFF TGTGCCAGCAGCCCTATAGCGGGACAGGGGAGGACTGAAGCTTTCTTT
TRBJ1-4 - TRBV6-2/TRBV6-3 - CASSYSAGRNEKLFF TGTGCCAGCAGTTACTCCGCAGGGCGTAATGAAAAACTGTTTTTT